This T cell receptor (beta chain) is from a study of cytomegalovirus exposure and HLA in healthy donors (dated by TCRdb to about 2017). Regarding the complete study: An earlier analysis of fewer than 750 of the donors reported 276 Gb of sequence data and 117 million unique TCR beta sequences obtained from about 179 million T cells. An early release covering roughly 580 HLA-typed donors comprised roughly 300 gigabases of sequencing data and approximately 85 million unique TCR sequences. Among the approximately 430 genotyped donors, around 81% belonged to the genetic ancestry cluster associated with self-reported Caucasian donors. The study was designed to test whether signatures of past pathogen exposure could be identified by cataloging public T cell receptors. The T cell repertoires of 666 subjects were profiled by immunosequencing and related to cytomegalovirus serostatus. Besides the first cohort of 550 to 750 subjects, a separate validation cohort made up of 90 to 150 different subjects was used. High-throughput TCR immunosequencing, statistical association of individual TCRs with disease status, and machine learning were combined to predict cytomegalovirus infection status. A later analysis re-examined previously published TCR beta repertoires from hundreds of donors and added high-resolution HLA genotyping to investigate patterns of TCR occurrence. Rather than using new phenotypic data, the later analysis identified candidate immune exposures from TCR beta sequences and from how often those sequences occurred across donors. An earlier analysis of approximately 630 of the donors applied high-throughput TCR beta sequencing to assess whether each TCR beta V gene segment acted as functional or pseudogenic. Donor age, sex, ethnicity and CMV serostatus were compiled together with the repertoire data. Genome-wide SNP genotypes for about 55% of the roughly 670 donors were used in a later genetic analysis, which treated that subset as a discovery cohort. All discovery cohort repertoires had been generated on a single sequencing platform. Class I and class II HLA loci were covered by the typing at four-digit resolution. Typing coverage differed by locus: A, B, C, DRB1 and DQB1 were typed in roughly 620-630 donors, DQA1 in 500 to 550, DPA1 in 600 to 610, and DPB1 in 400 to 480. Four to six DR-DQ haplotypes were handled as single units for association and clustering, since linkage in the cohort was strong. Among under 450 genotyped donors of the cohort, an average of approximately 240,000 unique TCR beta nucleotide sequences were sequenced per donor, roughly 20% of them non-productive. The research as a whole found: Across donors, most TCR sequences were observed very rarely, whereas some public TCRs were present in many individuals. The earlier analysis of some 560 of the donors excluded seventeen rarely observed V segments, including chromosome 9 orphons, because counts were too low. In a later analysis, most CMV-associated TCR beta chains were found to appear HLA-restricted, with HLA associations seemingly driven largely by CMV exposure. The study gave a list of under 200 TCR beta chains associated with cytomegalovirus. A later analysis associated about 17,000 TCR beta sequences with specific HLA alleles at a false discovery rate of 0.05. In a later analysis, several top co-occurrence clusters were reported to appear linked to parvovirus B19, influenza, CMV and Epstein-Barr virus. Because some donors lacked HLA typing at each locus, the association tests relied only on the typed subset. A further reported finding was that TCR beta sequences accurately predicted the HLA-A and HLA-B alleles for most subjects in the first cohort. Correlated functional status among segregating V segments might reflect linkage disequilibrium, but an unknown experimental factor could not be ruled out. In a later analysis, TCR association rates were found to vary across HLA loci, with the most associated TCRs seen for DRB1 alleles and the fewest for HLA-C alleles. According to the authors, the approach could potentially be generalized to other disease states and immunological phenotypes. Roughly uniform sequencing depth across donors was assumed in presence/absence analyses, although this assumption may not hold. Compared with the approximately 670-donor mean, donors in an Asian-associated ancestry cluster had fewer N-insertions in productive TCRs, according to a later genetic analysis. In this cohort, only TCR beta chains were sequenced, and detectable features were limited by the absence of alpha or paired-chain data. An earlier analysis of around 540 of the donors showed that most TCR beta V segments appeared in productive rearrangements either about 90% or about 30% of the time, which broadly matched IMGT annotations. In vitro tests confirmed that a few of the cytomegalovirus-associated TCR beta chains recognize cytomegalovirus antigens. For the cohort, immune exposure information was limited to CMV serostatus. In both the original and validation cohorts, the classifier was reported to diagnose cytomegalovirus status with high specificity and sensitivity. A later analysis found that HLA-associated TCR beta chains were more clonally expanded and had lower generation probabilities than equally common non-associated chains. When HLA alleles, especially DR and DQ, strongly co-occurred, attributing TCR associations to individual alleles was difficult. In a later genetic analysis, a missense DCLRE1C variant was associated with V-gene and J-gene trimming of TCR beta chains, and the association was replicated in an independent cohort. The sequencing pipeline was judged likely to have produced a cluster of highly shared sequence variants as a technical artifact.

The protocol used for the library was the immunoSEQ multiplex PCR assay. A mixture of 60 forward primers for TCR Vbeta segments and 13 reverse primers for TCR Jbeta segments was used in the multiplex PCR. Amplification of the CDR3 region of rearranged TCR beta genes was performed with a multiplex PCR assay on genomic DNA. Amplified TCR beta libraries were sequenced as 87-base-pair reads on the Illumina HiSeq System. Turning to the authors' computational methods: A later analysis tallied roughly 80 million unique TCR beta chains across the 666 repertoires, and around 12 million of those chains were shared by two or more donors. A nearest-neighbor algorithm error-corrected the raw reads and collapsed the reads into unique sequences, merging closely related sequences to remove PCR and sequencing errors. To assign V, D and J gene segments, CDR3 sequences were aligned to IMGT reference sequences. For a sequence to be retained, at least a six-nucleotide match to both a V gene segment and a J gene segment was required. Rearrangements were called productive when the CDR3 lacked stop codons and stayed in frame with V and J; all others were non-productive. Following IMGT convention, CDR3 was defined as the stretch from the second conserved V-encoded cysteine up to the conserved J-encoded phenylalanine. The earlier analysis of about 500 of the donors excluded sequences that lacked an unambiguous match to a single V gene segment. An earlier analysis of some 610 of the donors called V segments functional above 56.7% productive rearrangements and segregating when the between-donor standard deviation exceeded 5%. A statistical classification framework was built to diagnose cytomegalovirus status from the catalog of TCR beta chain sequences. In a later analysis, V and J genes were assigned by comparing TCR nucleotide sequences against IMGT/GENE-DB human TR gene sequences. Using the TCRdist pipeline, a later analysis assigned CDR3 sequences along with most-parsimonious VDJ recombination scenarios. In a later analysis, each TCR beta chain was defined by its CDR3 amino acid sequence together with its V-gene family, and reads without a unique V-gene family were excluded. As a way to deal with suspected cross-contamination and a sequencing artifact, a later analysis dropped nearly 600 nucleotide sequences that were highly shared and had low generation probability. For each public chain, a later analysis derived a clonal expansion index from normalized ranks of inferred template counts within each repertoire. Generation probabilities in a later analysis came from a VDJ recombination model fitted to out-of-frame rearrangements, and those results were checked against IGoR. In a later analysis, TCR-TCR, TCR-HLA and TCR-CMV co-occurrence was scored with hypergeometric tests, and a repertoire-size bias correction was applied to TCR pairs. False discovery rates were estimated in a later analysis by permuting HLA or CMV assignments 20 times. In a later analysis, co-occurring TCRs were grouped with DBSCAN, and TCRdist sequence similarity was added when clustering was performed within HLA-allele-positive subsets. Repertoires with fewer than 30,000 or more than 120,000 public chains were left out of co-occurrence clustering, as were about five repertoires with anomalous nucleotide sharing. Entries here come from immuneACCESS through TCRdb and include only in-frame sequences with V and J called. Some clones fail to appear in such tables; in the studies checked, an unresolved V gene covers under half of the shortfall, and the cause of the remainder is unknown. That table supplies the V and J calls and clone size; D and trimming were determined from the DNA. Within this sample are roughly 180,000 clones, with around 80% of them counted one time only. Of the sample, 4.5% is held by the ten largest clones.

The cohort was made up of 650 to 700 healthy bone marrow donors. Cohort members were all nominally healthy when sampled, although unrecorded immune exposures were likely present. The donor tested CMV seropositive and was one of the 289 seropositive cohort members. Every donor gave a peripheral blood sample, and the peripheral blood mononuclear cells from that sample were used for TCR beta sequencing. The Qiagen DNeasy Blood Extraction Kit was used to extract genomic DNA from the blood cell samples. Comments on this clone: Its antigen is not yet known. No base quality information exists; no much larger clone differs at one position.

This receptor was obtained from a woman aged 45-59 years in good health and CMV-seropositive. Sequenced sample: PBMCs.

The DNA sequence follows: TGTGCCAGCAGCGAAACTAGCGCCCCTCAGAATGAGCAGTTCTTC. Its translation is CASSETSAPQNEQFF. The chain is encoded by TRBV4-2 joined to TRBJ2-1; TRBD2 lines up with 7 middle nucleotides. The germline V gene gives CDR1 as LGHNA and CDR2 as YNFKEQ. CDR3 length: 15 amino acids, cysteine to phenylalanine. Just CDR3 DNA is preserved here, 45 bases in frame from base 1. The germline V end is reduced by 5 bases and the J end by 7 bases; junction bases left unmatched: 11.